The rows below give T cell receptor beta chains drawn from one sample of a study of human T cells and chemical hapten exposure. One entry per CDR3 protein, called by TCRdb with MiXCR from the RACE reads. The data contain roughly 110,000 distinct CDR3 sequences, 12% of them singletons. Specimen: whole blood, collected in connection with sensitization to the hapten diphenylcyclopropenone (DPC). The receptors were sampled from a woman in her forties or fifties with alopecia areata. Some clones in this sample may be carry-over from other donors' samples. Each CDR3 is given with its conserved first and last residue. The D gene is left open where the match is weak. Some rows mark clone size as missing; the rest say once, few, many or name a class of expanded clone.

J gene: TRBJ2-3
V gene: TRBV4-2
clone size: .
D gene: TRBD2
CDR3 protein: CASSPTKGGLAGAHTDTQYF
CDR3 DNA: TGTGCCAGCAGCCCCACCAAAGGGGGACTAGCGGGGGCCCACACAGATACGCAGTATTTT

J gene: TRBJ2-1
V gene: TRBV24-1
clone size: many
D gene: TRBD2
CDR3 protein: CATSDPTSAAYNEQFF
CDR3 DNA: TGTGCCACCAGTGATCCCACTAGCGCCGCCTACAATGAGCAGTTCTTC

J gene: TRBJ2-3
V gene: TRBV7-2
clone size: .
D gene: .
CDR3 protein: CASSQGAATDTQYF
CDR3 DNA: TGTGCCAGCAGCCAAGGGGCAGCCACAGATACGCAGTATTTT

J gene: TRBJ1-1
V gene: TRBV6-1
clone size: .
D gene: .
CDR3 protein: CASGTAGTEAFF
CDR3 DNA: TGTGCCAGCGGAACGGCGGGGACTGAAGCTTTCTTT

J gene: TRBJ2-7
V gene: TRBV20-1
clone size: .
D gene: .
CDR3 protein: CSARGGTPYEQYF
CDR3 DNA: TGCAGTGCTAGAGGGGGGACACCCTACGAGCAGTACTTC

J gene: TRBJ1-1
V gene: TRBV6-2/TRBV6-3
clone size: .
D gene: TRBD1
CDR3 protein: CASSYRGRRNTEAFF
CDR3 DNA: TGTGCCAGCAGTTACAGGGGGCGCCGGAACACTGAAGCTTTCTTT

J gene: TRBJ2-2
V gene: TRBV6-2/TRBV6-3
clone size: .
D gene: TRBD1
CDR3 protein: CASSGTGNTGELFF
CDR3 DNA: TGTGCCAGCAGCGGGACAGGGAACACCGGGGAGCTGTTTTTT

J gene: TRBJ2-1
V gene: TRBV18
clone size: few
D gene: TRBD1
CDR3 protein: CASSPRQGVYNEQFF
CDR3 DNA: TGTGCCAGCTCACCAAGACAGGGGGTCTACAATGAGCAGTTCTTC

J gene: TRBJ1-5
V gene: TRBV27
clone size: .
D gene: TRBD1
CDR3 protein: CASSPLQGARMPQHF
CDR3 DNA: TGTGCCAGCAGTCCCCTACAGGGGGCTCGCATGCCCCAGCATTTT

J gene: TRBJ2-7
V gene: TRBV7-9
clone size: many
D gene: TRBD2
CDR3 protein: CASSPPGLVGEQYF
CDR3 DNA: TGTGCCAGCAGCCCGCCGGGACTAGTCGGCGAGCAGTACTTC

J gene: TRBJ2-1
V gene: TRBV20-1
clone size: few
D gene: .
CDR3 protein: CSAPWVGSIREQFF
CDR3 DNA: TGCAGTGCCCCCTGGGTAGGGTCAATCAGGGAGCAGTTCTTC

J gene: TRBJ1-1
V gene: TRBV5-1
clone size: few
D gene: .
CDR3 protein: CASSLESVGGTEAFF
CDR3 DNA: TGCGCCAGCAGCTTGGAGAGTGTAGGGGGCACTGAAGCTTTCTTT

J gene: TRBJ2-1
V gene: TRBV7-7
clone size: .
D gene: .
CDR3 protein: CASSTQGRNEQFF
CDR3 DNA: TGTGCTAGCAGCACACAGGGTCGGAATGAGCAGTTCTTC

J gene: TRBJ1-4
V gene: TRBV11-2
clone size: many
D gene: .
CDR3 protein: CASSAGGGRLFF
CDR3 DNA: TGTGCCAGCAGCGCTGGGGGTGGACGACTGTTTTTT

J gene: TRBJ1-1
V gene: TRBV6-5
clone size: few
D gene: .
CDR3 protein: CASSYRHLSGTEAFF
CDR3 DNA: TGTGCCAGCAGTTACCGTCACCTCTCGGGCACTGAAGCTTTCTTT

J gene: TRBJ2-7
V gene: TRBV20-1
clone size: .
D gene: TRBD2
CDR3 protein: CSAGAGAPYEQYF
CDR3 DNA: TGCAGTGCCGGAGCGGGAGCCCCCTACGAGCAGTACTTC

J gene: TRBJ1-1
V gene: TRBV20-1
clone size: few
D gene: .
CDR3 protein: CSARKELNTEAFF
CDR3 DNA: TGCAGTGCTAGAAAAGAATTGAACACTGAAGCTTTCTTT

J gene: TRBJ2-3
V gene: TRBV20-1
clone size: few
D gene: TRBD1
CDR3 protein: CSGRDRASTDTQYF
CDR3 DNA: TGCAGTGGCCGGGACAGGGCTAGCACAGATACGCAGTATTTT

J gene: TRBJ2-5
V gene: TRBV10-1
clone size: few
D gene: .
CDR3 protein: CASSPSGSPVRETQYF
CDR3 DNA: TGCGCCAGCAGTCCTTCGGGTTCCCCGGTTCGGGAGACCCAGTACTTC

J gene: TRBJ2-1
V gene: TRBV3-1
clone size: many
D gene: .
CDR3 protein: CASSQDWDNEQFF
CDR3 DNA: TGTGCCAGCAGCCAAGATTGGGACAATGAGCAGTTCTTC

J gene: TRBJ1-5
V gene: TRBV4-1
clone size: few
D gene: .
CDR3 protein: CASSQVGGYSNQPQHF
CDR3 DNA: TGCGCCAGCAGCCAAGTAGGAGGTTATAGCAATCAGCCCCAGCATTTT

J gene: TRBJ2-7
V gene: TRBV7-9
clone size: many
D gene: .
CDR3 protein: CASSPDGPEQYF
CDR3 DNA: TGTGCCAGCAGCCCGGACGGGCCGGAGCAGTACTTC

J gene: TRBJ2-2
V gene: TRBV12-3/TRBV12-4
clone size: few
D gene: TRBD2
CDR3 protein: CASKLAGTAGELFF
CDR3 DNA: TGTGCCAGCAAACTAGCGGGAACAGCCGGGGAGCTGTTTTTT

J gene: TRBJ1-2
V gene: TRBV29-1
clone size: few
D gene: .
CDR3 protein: CSVQDSSYGYTF
CDR3 DNA: TGCAGCGTCCAGGACAGCTCCTATGGCTACACCTTC

J gene: TRBJ1-1
V gene: TRBV27
clone size: many
D gene: .
CDR3 protein: CASSSIGGKAFF
CDR3 DNA: TGTGCCAGCAGCAGCATAGGGGGGAAAGCTTTCTTT

J gene: TRBJ1-5
V gene: TRBV12-3/TRBV12-4
clone size: many
D gene: .
CDR3 protein: CASSSRGYGNQPQHF
CDR3 DNA: TGTGCCAGCAGCAGCCGGGGGTACGGCAATCAGCCCCAGCATTTT

J gene: TRBJ1-1
V gene: TRBV20-1
clone size: .
D gene: .
CDR3 protein: CSARTDMNTEAFF
CDR3 DNA: TGCAGTGCTAGGACGGACATGAACACTGAAGCTTTCTTT

J gene: TRBJ1-4
V gene: TRBV20-1
clone size: many
D gene: .
CDR3 protein: CSARDSGIGEKLFF
CDR3 DNA: TGCAGTGCTAGAGATTCGGGGATCGGAGAAAAACTGTTTTTT

J gene: TRBJ2-3
V gene: TRBV12-3/TRBV12-4
clone size: .
D gene: TRBD2
CDR3 protein: CASSSSGVTDTQYF
CDR3 DNA: TGTGCCAGCAGTTCTAGCGGAGTTACAGATACGCAGTATTTT

J gene: TRBJ2-7
V gene: TRBV5-6
clone size: many
D gene: .
CDR3 protein: CASSLTSRASGEQYF
CDR3 DNA: TGTGCCAGCAGCTTGACTTCCAGGGCCTCCGGCGAGCAGTACTTC

J gene: TRBJ1-1
V gene: TRBV6-4
clone size: many
D gene: .
CDR3 protein: CASSGHTEAFF
CDR3 DNA: TGTGCCAGCAGTGGACATACTGAAGCTTTCTTT

J gene: TRBJ2-7
V gene: TRBV4-1
clone size: many
D gene: .
CDR3 protein: CASSQEPRSYEQYF
CDR3 DNA: TGCGCCAGCAGCCAAGAACCCCGATCCTACGAGCAGTACTTC

J gene: TRBJ1-1
V gene: TRBV29-1
clone size: many
D gene: TRBD1
CDR3 protein: CSETGMNTEAFF
CDR3 DNA: TGCAGCGAGACAGGGATGAACACTGAAGCTTTCTTT

J gene: TRBJ2-1
V gene: TRBV19
clone size: .
D gene: TRBD1
CDR3 protein: CASSIPGQDQRQFF
CDR3 DNA: TGTGCCAGTAGTATTCCCGGACAGGACCAAAGGCAGTTCTTC

J gene: TRBJ1-2
V gene: TRBV6-6
clone size: .
D gene: .
CDR3 protein: CASSSTGSRSGYGYTF
CDR3 DNA: TGTGCCAGCAGTTCGACAGGAAGTCGGTCGGGCTATGGCTACACCTTC

J gene: TRBJ1-6
V gene: TRBV12-3/TRBV12-4
clone size: .
D gene: .
CDR3 protein: CASSSRDGSSYNSPLHF
CDR3 DNA: TGTGCCAGCAGTTCCCGGGACGGTAGCTCCTATAATTCACCCCTCCACTTT

J gene: TRBJ2-3
V gene: TRBV20-1
clone size: few
D gene: TRBD2
CDR3 protein: CSAPTSGKDTQYF
CDR3 DNA: TGCAGTGCCCCAACTAGCGGCAAAGATACGCAGTATTTT

J gene: TRBJ2-5
V gene: TRBV29-1
clone size: many
D gene: .
CDR3 protein: CSVEPRVGTRETQYF
CDR3 DNA: TGCAGCGTTGAACCCAGGGTAGGAACGAGAGAGACCCAGTACTTC

J gene: TRBJ1-1
V gene: TRBV12-3/TRBV12-4
clone size: .
D gene: .
CDR3 protein: CASSLDRPGNTEAFF
CDR3 DNA: TGTGCCAGCAGTTTAGACCGTCCGGGGAACACTGAAGCTTTCTTT

J gene: TRBJ1-6
V gene: TRBV7-2
clone size: .
D gene: .
CDR3 protein: CASSLGTISSPLHF
CDR3 DNA: TGTGCCAGCAGTCTCGGGACAATATCTTCACCCCTCCACTTT

J gene: TRBJ2-2
V gene: TRBV19
clone size: many
D gene: TRBD1
CDR3 protein: CASSSGQGNTGELFF
CDR3 DNA: TGTGCCAGTAGTTCGGGACAGGGGAACACCGGGGAGCTGTTTTTT

J gene: TRBJ2-1
V gene: TRBV10-3
clone size: .
D gene: TRBD1
CDR3 protein: CAISGLDRANEQFF
CDR3 DNA: TGTGCCATCAGTGGGTTGGACAGGGCCAATGAGCAGTTCTTC

J gene: TRBJ1-1
V gene: TRBV18
clone size: .
D gene: TRBD1
CDR3 protein: CASSLMGQGGTEAFF
CDR3 DNA: TGTGCCAGCTCACTAATGGGACAGGGGGGCACTGAAGCTTTCTTT

J gene: TRBJ1-2
V gene: TRBV7-8
clone size: .
D gene: .
CDR3 protein: CASSPPALEGPGYTF
CDR3 DNA: TGTGCCAGCAGCCCACCGGCGTTGGAGGGCCCTGGCTACACCTTC

J gene: TRBJ2-7
V gene: TRBV10-3
clone size: few
D gene: .
CDR3 protein: CAIAQGAYEQYF
CDR3 DNA: TGTGCCATCGCACAGGGCGCCTACGAGCAGTACTTC

J gene: TRBJ1-6
V gene: TRBV18
clone size: many
D gene: .
CDR3 protein: CASSPRSSYNSPLHF
CDR3 DNA: TGTGCCAGCTCACCCAGGAGCTCCTATAATTCACCCCTCCACTTT